Below are 29 T cell receptor beta chains sequenced from a single sample in a study of shared T cell receptors in the human thymus. Data came from immunoSEQ multiplex PCR; TCRdb stores just in-frame clones and leaves some out. The sample contains about 540,000 clones, approximately 80% of which appear only once. A further study also used this sample, focusing on human thymus T cells.

Sequencing was performed on thymocytes. These receptors were obtained from a boy in the first two years of life with a congenital heart defect.

The chain links TRBV7-3 to TRBJ1-1; D remains ambiguous. V lost 3 bases and J 8 bases, leaving 16 bases between the germline ends. The CDR3 covers 14 residues. CDR1 is SGHTA, CDR2 FQGTGA, per germline. This CDR3 reads CASSLFKGSGEAFF. As DNA, the CDR3 is TGTGCCAGCAGCTTGTTCAAGGGTTCGGGGGAAGCTTTCTTT.

V gene TRBV28 combines with J gene TRBJ2-2; 8 nucleotides match TRBD2. J was trimmed by 8 bases and V by 6 bases; bases with no gene match: 17. This CDR3 has 17 amino acids. CDR1 is MDHEN and CDR2 is SYDVKM in the germline V gene. The CDR3 loop is CASSRSLGSGNWGELFF. The CDR3 coding sequence is TGTGCCAGCAGCCGATCTCTGGGTAGCGGGAATTGGGGGGAGCTGTTTTTT.

V and J are TRBV20-1 and TRBJ1-2; 7 bases map to TRBD1. Per the germline V gene, CDR1 is DFQATT and CDR2 is SNEGSKA (reference sequence). The CDR3 is 11 amino acids. Losses at the gene ends were 6 bases for V and 8 bases for J; bases not matched to a gene: 6. The CDR3 region has the DNA TGCAGTGCCCCGACAGGGCACGGCTACACCTTC. Translated, it gives CSAPTGHGYTF.

The CDR3 DNA sequence: TGTGCCAGCAGCCCAATCATAGGGAGATTATACGAGCAGTACTTC. Its translation is CASSPIIGRLYEQYF. The chain joins TRBV11-2 to TRBJ2-7; perhaps TRBD2 as D (5 bases). The CDR3 is 15 amino acids. The V and J ends lost 5 bases and 4 bases respectively, with 18 bases between them. CDR1 is SGHAT and CDR2 is FQNNGV in the germline V gene.

The V and J genes are TRBV29-1 and TRBJ2-1, with a weak D call TRBD1 (5 bases). CDR1 SQVTM and CDR2 ANQGSEA come from the germline V gene. V was clipped by 3 bases and J by 7 bases, with 7 bases between them. The CDR3 has 11 residues. CDR3: CSVEGRNEQFF. The CDR3 DNA follows: TGCAGCGTTGAGGGGCGGAATGAGCAGTTCTTC.

CDR3 residues: CASSPPPDRGLTDTQYF. The CDR3 DNA reads as TGCGCCAGCAGCCCCCCCCCGGACAGGGGGCTGACAGATACGCAGTATTTT. This chain uses TRBV4-3 with TRBJ2-3; 11 nucleotides line up with TRBD1. The V and J ends lost 4 bases and 3 bases, in that order; junction bases with no gene match: 9. Germline CDR1 LGHNA, CDR2 YSLEER. The CDR3 sequence is 17 residues long.

This CDR3 is CASSFNLDRLTYEQYF. As DNA, the CDR3 is TGTGCCAGCAGTTTTAACCTCGACAGGCTTACCTACGAGCAGTACTTC. The chain employs TRBV28 and TRBJ2-7, with a tentative D call TRBD1 (6 bases). This CDR3 comprises 16 residues. Germline CDR1 reads MDHEN; CDR2 reads SYDVKM. The ends were cut back, 3 bases at V and 2 bases at J, with 17 bases in the middle.

The chain has TRBV11-2 and TRBJ2-1, with 7 bases lining up with TRBD1. This CDR3 comprises 14 residues. V shed 7 bases, J shed 7 bases, and the junction held 10 bases outside the gene matches. Germline V gene data show CDR1 as SGHAT and CDR2 as FQNNGV. CDR3 bases: TGTGCCAGCACTCACTACAGGGGCGGGAATGAGCAGTTCTTC. Residues: CASTHYRGGNEQFF.

This clone was seen a few times. The rearrangement uses TRBV10-1 and TRBJ1-5, with TRBD1 matching over 9 bases. Germline CDR1 and CDR2: WNHNN and SYGVQD (reference sequence). This CDR3 comprises 14 residues. Trimming took 5 bases from V and 5 from J; bases not matched to a gene: 4. CDR3 loop: CASSRQGEHQPQHF. CDR3 sequence (DNA): TGCGCCAGCAGTCGACAGGGGGAACATCAGCCCCAGCATTTT.

The J gene is TRBJ2-1, the V gene TRBV6-5, with D unclear. V dropped 7 bases and J dropped 15 bases, with 16 bases sitting between them. The CDR3 has 11 residues. Germline V CDR1 and CDR2: MNHEY, SVGAGI. The CDR3 DNA reads as TGTGCCAGCACCCCACGTCAGTGGAGGTTCTTC. Encoded protein: CASTPRQWRFF.

This chain uses TRBV11-3 with TRBJ2-7; D is undetermined. The germline V gene has CDR1 SGHNT and CDR2 YENEEA. This CDR3 spans 14 amino acids. Trimming left V 4 bases short and J 2 bases short, with 12 bases between. The CDR3 loop reads CASSSPRPPYEQYF. CDR3 bases: TGTGCCAGCAGCTCCCCCAGGCCCCCCTACGAGCAGTACTTC. Variable domain in full (rest from reference TRBV11-3 and TRBJ2-7): EAGVVQSPRYKIIEKKQPVAFWCNPISGHNTLYWYLQNLGQGPELLIRYENEEAVDDSQLPKDRFSAERLKGVDSTLKIQPAELGDSAVYLCASSSPRPPYEQYFGPGTRLTVT.

The rearrangement links TRBV12-5 to TRBJ2-1; 7 nucleotides match TRBD2. V lost 0 bases, J lost 4 bases, and 12 bases stayed unmatched. The CDR3 totals 18 residues. Germline CDR1 and CDR2: LGHNT and FRNRAP. CDR3: CASGLVERGRGPYNEQFF. CDR3 in DNA: TGTGCTAGTGGTTTGGTCGAGCGGGGAAGGGGCCCATACAATGAGCAGTTCTTC.

This chain links TRBV30 with TRBJ2-7, with TRBD2 matching over 8 bases. J was trimmed by 4 bases and V by 2 bases; bases with no gene match: 13. This CDR3 has 16 amino acids. Per the germline V gene, CDR1 is GTSNPN and CDR2 is SVGIG (reference sequence). For the CDR3, the DNA is TGTGCCTGGAGTTCACACTCGGGACTAGTAGGTTACGAGCAGTACTTC. Translating gives CAWSSHSGLVGYEQYF.

The chain has TRBV18 and TRBJ2-7, with 7 nucleotides matching TRBD1. V lost 4 bases and J lost 3; bases outside the gene matches: 6. From germline, CDR1 is KGHSH and CDR2 LQKENI. This CDR3 comprises 14 residues. The CDR3: CASSRPGQSYEQYF. As DNA, the CDR3 is TGTGCCAGCTCACGCCCGGGACAGAGCTACGAGCAGTACTTC.

This clone has just one count. The genes are TRBV4-1 and TRBJ1-1; possible D gene TRBD1, 5 bases. Trimming took 2 bases from V and 5 from J, leaving 9 bases between them. Germline CDR1 and CDR2: MGHRA and YSYEKL. The CDR3 covers 13 residues. CDR3 in DNA: TGCGCCAGCAGCCAACGCAGGGAAACTGAAGCTTTCTTT. Translation gives CASSQRRETEAFF.

The V call is TRBV9, the J call TRBJ2-1; TRBD1 agrees at 7 bases. After removal of 3 bases from V and 6 bases from J, the junction contained 9 bases not matched to a gene. Germline CDR1 reads SGDLS; CDR2 reads YYNGEE. The CDR3 sequence is 15 residues long. In nucleotides, the CDR3 is TGTGCCAGCAGCGCACAGGGGTCTCCTAGCAATGAGCAGTTCTTC. It translates to CASSAQGSPSNEQFF.

The chain links TRBV29-1 to TRBJ2-7, with 10 bases matching TRBD2. This CDR3 comprises 16 residues. With V trimmed by 6 bases and J by 5 bases, 16 bases remained unmatched. Germline CDR1 is SQVTM and CDR2 is ANQGSEA. The CDR3 loop reads CSVLPSQREGQNEQYF. DNA for the CDR3: TGCAGCGTGCTTCCCTCTCAGCGGGAGGGCCAGAACGAGCAGTACTTC.

This clone was detected once. This chain connects TRBV30 to TRBJ2-1; TRBD2 agrees at 9 bases. V lost 1 base, J lost 15 bases, and 16 bases stayed unmatched. Per germline, CDR1 GTSNPN and CDR2 SVGIG (reference sequence). The CDR3 length is 15 residues. The CDR3 spells CAWSETSGPSGPWFF. The CDR3 nucleotides are TGTGCCTGGAGTGAAACTAGCGGGCCCTCGGGGCCTTGGTTCTTC.

Worth noting for this clone: Other DNA sequences of this sample code for an identical CDR3. The V gene is TRBV20-1, the J gene TRBJ1-2; maybe TRBD1 (5 bases). Germline values: CDR1 DFQATT, CDR2 SNEGSKA (reference sequence). This CDR3 is built from 8 residues. The CDR3 protein is CSPGGYTF. The CDR3 nucleotides read TGCAGCCCAGGGGGCTACACCTTC.

The rearrangement uses TRBV4-1 and TRBJ2-7; TRBD2 matches 9 bases. Germline values: CDR1 MGHRA, CDR2 YSYEKL. The CDR3 contains 14 residues. V dropped 0 bases and J dropped 7; count of bases not matched to a gene: 4. DNA for the CDR3: TGCGCCAGCAGCCAAGAAGGCCTAGCGGGAGAGCAGTACTTC. Amino acids: CASSQEGLAGEQYF.

The chain uses TRBV12-5 and TRBJ2-1; maybe TRBD2 (5 bases). V lost 7 bases, J lost 9 bases, and 16 bases lay in between. CDR1 and CDR2 (germline): LGHNT, FRNRAP. CDR3 length equals 13 residues. CDR3 region: CASAGPGEGEQFF. The CDR3 region has the DNA TGTGCTAGTGCCGGACCAGGTGAGGGTGAGCAGTTCTTC. The whole variable domain, remainder taken from reference TRBV12-5 and TRBJ2-1, is DARVTQTPRHKVTEMGQEVTMRCQPILGHNTVFWYRQTMMQGLELLAYFRNRAPLDDSGMPKDRFSAEMPDATLATLKIQPSEPRDSAVYFCASAGPGEGEQFFGPGTRLTVL.

The V call is TRBV7-9, the J call TRBJ2-5, with 11 nucleotides matching TRBD2. The CDR3 loop spans 19 amino acids. The germline V gene encodes CDR1 SEHNR and CDR2 FQNEAQ (reference sequence). V lost 0 bases, J lost 2 bases, and 11 bases stayed unmatched. CDR3 region: CASSLAFPGLADEQETQYF. DNA for the CDR3: TGTGCCAGCAGCTTAGCGTTCCCGGGACTAGCGGATGAACAAGAGACCCAGTACTTC.

The rearrangement uses TRBV29-1 and TRBJ1-1; D gene ambiguous. The germline V gene has CDR1 SQVTM and CDR2 ANQGSEA. The CDR3 loop spans 14 amino acids. Trimming pared 7 bases from V and 0 bases from J, leaving 15 bases between. The CDR3 is CSAVVTTMNTEAFF. The CDR3 nucleotides read TGCAGCGCCGTAGTGACAACCATGAACACTGAAGCTTTCTTT.

This clone was seen only a few times. This chain connects TRBV10-2 to TRBJ2-7; TRBD2 agrees at 10 bases. Germline lookup yields CDR1 WSHSY and CDR2 SAAADI. The CDR3 is 14 amino acids. Losses at the gene ends were 6 bases for V and 7 bases for J; bases not matched to a gene: 9. The CDR3 protein is CASSVSGRAGEQYF. CDR3 nucleotides: TGCGCCAGCAGCGTAAGCGGGAGGGCCGGGGAGCAGTACTTC.

This clone was seen only a few times. This chain connects TRBV11-2 to TRBJ2-7; 7 positions match TRBD1. The CDR3 is 13 residues long. From germline, CDR1 is SGHAT and CDR2 FQNNGV. V was pared by 5 bases and J by 3 bases, with 4 bases of the junction left unmatched. CDR3 loop: CASSPGQNYEQYF. The CDR3 DNA sequence: TGTGCCAGCAGCCCGGGACAGAACTACGAGCAGTACTTC.

This clone is a singleton in its sample. The chain uses TRBV6-6 and TRBJ1-3; D perhaps matches TRBD1 (6 bases). CDR1 MNHNY and CDR2 SVGAGI come from the germline V gene (reference sequence). The length of the CDR3 is 14 residues. V lost 4 bases and J lost 4, with 11 bases in between. The CDR3 sequence: CASSSRTVGNTIYF. CDR3 nucleotide sequence: TGTGCCAGCAGTTCCAGGACAGTGGGAAACACCATATATTTT.

This clone appeared a few times. The chain recombines TRBV5-1 with TRBJ2-3; no clear D gene. CDR3 length equals 16 residues. Trimming pared 4 bases from V and 4 bases from J, leaving 19 bases between. Germline loops: CDR1 SGHRS, CDR2 YFSETQ. CDR3 in amino acids: CASSRNRLPWPDTQYF. CDR3 nucleotides: TGCGCCAGCAGCCGAAACCGACTCCCCTGGCCAGATACGCAGTATTTT.

This rearrangement joins TRBV27 to TRBJ2-7; the D gene is possibly TRBD1 (6 bases). CDR1 and CDR2 (germline): MNHEY, SMNVEV (reference sequence). With 5 bases removed from V and 5 bases from J, the gap between germline ends came to 16 bases. The CDR3 consists of 14 residues. This CDR3 is CASSPQGPRHEQYF. The CDR3 bases are TGTGCCAGCAGTCCACAGGGACCTAGACACGAGCAGTACTTC.

The chain links TRBV7-9 to TRBJ1-1; D is unclear. The CDR3 is 11 amino acids. Trimming shortened V by 5 bases and J by 2 bases, and 3 bases separated the two germline ends. The germline V gene has CDR1 SEHNR and CDR2 FQNEAQ (reference sequence). CDR3 bases: TGTGCCAGCAGCGTAAACACTGAAGCTTTCTTT. Its protein product is CASSVNTEAFF.